The present T cell receptor (beta chain) was sequenced within a study of blood T cells in healthy people across ages. A second PCR of 7 to 11 cycles used a sample-barcoded 5' primer and a J-beta primer mix. TCRdb redid the calling of the 5' RACE reads with MiXCR, one entry per CDR3 protein. This table has fewer than 900,000 distinct CDR3 sequences, about 42% appearing once. This clonotype has a count of ten or more. The antigen remains undetermined. Germline loops: CDR1 SGHRS, CDR2 YFSETQ. V dropped 5 bases and J dropped 8 bases, with 20 bases sitting between them. CDR3 length equals 15 residues. Overall study findings and caveats: Since the PBMCs were unsorted, naive and antigen-experienced cells could not be conclusively compared.

Sequenced input: blood. This TCR was recovered from a woman aged 60-75 years in good health. The genes are TRBV5-1 and TRBJ2-1, with D possibly being TRBD1 (6 bases). The CDR3 sequence: CASSLRVTGFHEQFF. Here the CDR3 DNA reads TGCGCCAGCAGTCTCAGAGTCACAGGGTTTCATGAGCAGTTCTTC.